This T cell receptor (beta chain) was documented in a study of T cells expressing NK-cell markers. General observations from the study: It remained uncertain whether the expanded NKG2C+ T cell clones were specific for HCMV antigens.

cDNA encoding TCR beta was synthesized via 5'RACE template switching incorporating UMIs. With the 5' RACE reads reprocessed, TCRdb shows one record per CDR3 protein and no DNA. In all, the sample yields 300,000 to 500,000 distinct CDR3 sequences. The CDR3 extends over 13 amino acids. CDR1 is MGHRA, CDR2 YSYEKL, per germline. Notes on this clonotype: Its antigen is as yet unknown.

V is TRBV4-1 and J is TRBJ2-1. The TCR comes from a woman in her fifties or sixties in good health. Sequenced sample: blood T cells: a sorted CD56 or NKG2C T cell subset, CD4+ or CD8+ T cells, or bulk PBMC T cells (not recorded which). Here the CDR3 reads CASSQDQNDEQFF.